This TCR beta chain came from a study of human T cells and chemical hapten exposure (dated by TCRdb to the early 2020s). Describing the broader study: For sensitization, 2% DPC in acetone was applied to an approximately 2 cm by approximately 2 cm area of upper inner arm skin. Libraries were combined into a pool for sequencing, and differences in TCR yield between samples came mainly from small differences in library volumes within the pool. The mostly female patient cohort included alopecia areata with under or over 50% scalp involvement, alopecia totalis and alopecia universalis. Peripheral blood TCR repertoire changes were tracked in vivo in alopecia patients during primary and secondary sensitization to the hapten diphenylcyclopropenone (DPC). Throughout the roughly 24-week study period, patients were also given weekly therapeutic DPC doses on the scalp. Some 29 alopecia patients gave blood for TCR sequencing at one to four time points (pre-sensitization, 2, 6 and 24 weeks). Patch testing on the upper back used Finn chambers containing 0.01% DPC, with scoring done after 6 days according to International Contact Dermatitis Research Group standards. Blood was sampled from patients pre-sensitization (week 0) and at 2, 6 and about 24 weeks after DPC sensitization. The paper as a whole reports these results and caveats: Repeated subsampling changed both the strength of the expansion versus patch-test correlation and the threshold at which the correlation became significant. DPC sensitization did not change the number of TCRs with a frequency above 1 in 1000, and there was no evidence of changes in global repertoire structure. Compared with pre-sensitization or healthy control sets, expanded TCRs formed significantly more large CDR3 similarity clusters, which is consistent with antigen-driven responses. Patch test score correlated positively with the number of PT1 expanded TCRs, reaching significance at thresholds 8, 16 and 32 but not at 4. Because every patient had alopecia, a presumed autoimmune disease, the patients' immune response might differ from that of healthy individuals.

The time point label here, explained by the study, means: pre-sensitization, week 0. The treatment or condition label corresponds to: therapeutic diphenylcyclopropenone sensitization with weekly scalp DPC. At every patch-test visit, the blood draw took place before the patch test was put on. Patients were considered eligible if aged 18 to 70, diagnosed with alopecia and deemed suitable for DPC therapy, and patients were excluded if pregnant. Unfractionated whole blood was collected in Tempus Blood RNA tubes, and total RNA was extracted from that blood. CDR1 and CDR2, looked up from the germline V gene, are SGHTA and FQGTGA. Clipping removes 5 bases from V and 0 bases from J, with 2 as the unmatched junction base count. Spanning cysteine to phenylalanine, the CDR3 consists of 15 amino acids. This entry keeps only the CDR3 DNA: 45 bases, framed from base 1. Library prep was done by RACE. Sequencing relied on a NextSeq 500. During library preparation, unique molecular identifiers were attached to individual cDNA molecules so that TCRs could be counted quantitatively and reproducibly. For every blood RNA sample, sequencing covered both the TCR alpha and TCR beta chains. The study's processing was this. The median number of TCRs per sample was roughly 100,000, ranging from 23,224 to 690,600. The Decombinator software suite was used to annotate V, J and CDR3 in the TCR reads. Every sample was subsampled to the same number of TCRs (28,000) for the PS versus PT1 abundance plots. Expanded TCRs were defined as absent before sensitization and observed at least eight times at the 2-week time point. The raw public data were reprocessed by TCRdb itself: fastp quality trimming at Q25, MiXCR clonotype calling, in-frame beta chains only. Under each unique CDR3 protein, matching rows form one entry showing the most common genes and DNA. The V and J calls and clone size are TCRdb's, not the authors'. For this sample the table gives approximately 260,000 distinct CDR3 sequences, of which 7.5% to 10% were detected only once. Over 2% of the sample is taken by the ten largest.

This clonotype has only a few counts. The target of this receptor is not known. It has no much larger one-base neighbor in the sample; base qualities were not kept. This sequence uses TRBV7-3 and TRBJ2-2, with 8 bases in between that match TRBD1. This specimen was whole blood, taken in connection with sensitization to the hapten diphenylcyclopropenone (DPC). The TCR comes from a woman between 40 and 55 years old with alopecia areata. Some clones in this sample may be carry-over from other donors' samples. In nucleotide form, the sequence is TGTGCCAGCAGCATGGACAGGGCGAACACCGGGGAGCTGTTTTTT. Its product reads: CASSMDRANTGELFF. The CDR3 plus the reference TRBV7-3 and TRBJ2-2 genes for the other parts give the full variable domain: GAGVSQTPSNKVTEKGKYVELRCDPISGHTALYWYRQSLGQGPEFLIYFQGTGAADDSGLPNDRFFAVRPEGSVSTLKIQRTERGDSAVYLCASSMDRANTGELFFGEGSRLTVL.